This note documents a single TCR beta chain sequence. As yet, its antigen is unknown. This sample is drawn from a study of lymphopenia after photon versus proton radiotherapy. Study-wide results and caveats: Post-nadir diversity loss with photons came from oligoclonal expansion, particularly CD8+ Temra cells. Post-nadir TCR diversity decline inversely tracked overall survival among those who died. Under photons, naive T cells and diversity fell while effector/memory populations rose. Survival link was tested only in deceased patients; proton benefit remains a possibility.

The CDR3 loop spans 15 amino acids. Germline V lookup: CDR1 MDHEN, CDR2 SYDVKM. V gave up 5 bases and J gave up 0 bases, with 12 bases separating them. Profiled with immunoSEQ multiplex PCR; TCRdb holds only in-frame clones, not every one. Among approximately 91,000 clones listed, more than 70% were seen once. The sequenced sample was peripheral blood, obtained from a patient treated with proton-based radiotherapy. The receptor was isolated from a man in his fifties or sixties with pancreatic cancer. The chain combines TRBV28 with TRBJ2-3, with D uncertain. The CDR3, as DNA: TGTGCCAGCAGTCGCTGGGATCTCAGCACAGATACGCAGTATTTT. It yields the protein CASSRWDLSTDTQYF.